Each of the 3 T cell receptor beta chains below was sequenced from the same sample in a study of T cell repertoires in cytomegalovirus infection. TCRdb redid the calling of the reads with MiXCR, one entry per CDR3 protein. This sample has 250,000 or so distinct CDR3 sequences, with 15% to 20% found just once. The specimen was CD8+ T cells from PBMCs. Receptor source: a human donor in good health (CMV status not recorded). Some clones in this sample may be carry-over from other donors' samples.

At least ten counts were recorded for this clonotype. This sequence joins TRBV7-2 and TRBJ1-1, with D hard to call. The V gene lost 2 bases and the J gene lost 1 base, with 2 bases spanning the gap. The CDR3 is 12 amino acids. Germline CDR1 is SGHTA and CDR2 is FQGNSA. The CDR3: CASSLQNTEAFF. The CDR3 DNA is TGTGCCAGCAGCTTACAGAACACTGAAGCTTTCTTT.

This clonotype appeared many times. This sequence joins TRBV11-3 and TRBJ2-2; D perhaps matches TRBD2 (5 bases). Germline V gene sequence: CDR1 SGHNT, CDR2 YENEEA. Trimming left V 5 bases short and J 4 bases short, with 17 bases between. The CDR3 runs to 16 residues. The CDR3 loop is CASSAQGYGSTGELFF. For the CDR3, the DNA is TGTGCCAGCAGCGCCCAAGGTTATGGGAGCACCGGGGAGCTGTTTTTT.

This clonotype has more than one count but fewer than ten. The CDR3 region has the DNA TGTGCCAGCAGCCACGACGGGGTACGGACCGGGGAGCTGTTTTTT. Translating gives CASSHDGVRTGELFF. The chain couples TRBV6-2 or TRBV6-3 to TRBJ2-2; a weak D match, TRBD2 (5 bases). The CDR3 is made up of 15 amino acids. Trimming stripped 6 bases from V and 5 bases from J, with 16 bases between. In germline, CDR1 is MNHEY, CDR2 SVGEGT.